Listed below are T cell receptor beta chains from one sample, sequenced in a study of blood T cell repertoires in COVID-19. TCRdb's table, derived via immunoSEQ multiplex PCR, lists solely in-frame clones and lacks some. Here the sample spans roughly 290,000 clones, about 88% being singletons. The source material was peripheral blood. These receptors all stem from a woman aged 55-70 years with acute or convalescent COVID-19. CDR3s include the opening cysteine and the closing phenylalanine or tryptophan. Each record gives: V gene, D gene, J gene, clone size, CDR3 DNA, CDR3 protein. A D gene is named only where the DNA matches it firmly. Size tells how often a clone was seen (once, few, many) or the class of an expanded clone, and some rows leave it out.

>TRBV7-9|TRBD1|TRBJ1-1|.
TGTGCCAGCAGCCCCGGGACAGGGGGTGTGAACACTGAAGCTTTCTTT
CASSPGTGGVNTEAFF
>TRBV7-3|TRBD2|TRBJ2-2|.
TGTGCCAGCAGCCACGTTCGCGCGGGGGGGCGGAGCACCGGGGAGCTGTTTTTT
CASSHVRAGGRSTGELFF
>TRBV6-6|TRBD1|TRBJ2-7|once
TGTGCCAGCAGTCAACCGGGACAGGGAGACGAGCAGTACTTC
CASSQPGQGDEQYF
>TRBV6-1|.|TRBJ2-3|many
TGTGCCAGCAGTGAAAGTCTCGGCGGGGTCACAGATACGCAGTATTTT
CASSESLGGVTDTQYF
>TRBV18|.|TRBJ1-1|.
TGTGCCAGCTCATCAAGCATCACCGCGAACACTGAAGCTTTCTTT
CASSSSITANTEAFF
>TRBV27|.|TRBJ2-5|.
TGTGCCAGCAGTGCACATCGGGTTATACAGGGCGTGGAGACCCAGTACTTC
CASSAHRVIQGVETQYF
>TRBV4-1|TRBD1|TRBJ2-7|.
TGCGCCAGCAGCCTAGGCAGGGGGCAATACGAGCAGTACTTC
CASSLGRGQYEQYF
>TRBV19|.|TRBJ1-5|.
TGTGCCAGTAGTAAGGGAGGGCTTAGCAATCAGCCCCAGCATTTT
CASSKGGLSNQPQHF
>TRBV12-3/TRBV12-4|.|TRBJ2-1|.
TGTGCCAGCAGTCCATCTAGATACAATGAGCAGTTCTTC
CASSPSRYNEQFF
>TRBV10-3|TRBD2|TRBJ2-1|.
TGTGCCATCAGTGAGCGCCTAGCGGGAGGGAGCTCCTACAATGAGCAGTTCTTC
CAISERLAGGSSYNEQFF
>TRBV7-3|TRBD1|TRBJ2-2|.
TGTGCCAGCAGCCCTCGGACAGGGGCCGCGCCCGGGGAGCTGTTTTTT
CASSPRTGAAPGELFF
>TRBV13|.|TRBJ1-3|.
TGTGCCAGCAGCCGGGACACTCACTCTGGAAACACCATATATTTT
CASSRDTHSGNTIYF
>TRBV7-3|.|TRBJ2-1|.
TGTGCCAGCAGCGCATTACAGGGAAATGAGCAGTTCTTC
CASSALQGNEQFF
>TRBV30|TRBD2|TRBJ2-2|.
TGTGCCTGGAGTGTATTACGCGGGAGGGCCACCGGGGAGCTGTTTTTT
CAWSVLRGRATGELFF
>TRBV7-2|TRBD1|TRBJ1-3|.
TGTGCCAGCAGCGCCTCTCAGGGGGCGGCTGGAAACACCATATATTTT
CASSASQGAAGNTIYF
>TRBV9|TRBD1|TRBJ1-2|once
TGTGCCAGCAGCGTAGCGGCGCAGGGGGCGGGCTATGGCTACACCTTC
CASSVAAQGAGYGYTF
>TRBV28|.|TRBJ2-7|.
TGTGCCAGCAGTTCGACTAGTCTTGGGTTTGACGAGCAGTACTTC
CASSSTSLGFDEQYF
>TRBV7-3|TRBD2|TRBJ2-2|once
TGTGCCAGCAAAATCAGCGCGGGTCTAGCGGCCACCGGGGAGCTGTTTTTT
CASKISAGLAATGELFF
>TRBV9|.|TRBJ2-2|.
TGTGCCAGCAGCGTAGCTGCGGGGGAGCTGTTTTTT
CASSVAAGELFF
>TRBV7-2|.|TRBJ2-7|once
TGTGCCAGCAGCCCGAGCAGGGGCTTCAGGGACGAGCAGTACTTC
CASSPSRGFRDEQYF
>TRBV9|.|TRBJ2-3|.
TGTGCCAGCAGCGTAGGAGGGGGAGATACGCAGTATTTT
CASSVGGGDTQYF
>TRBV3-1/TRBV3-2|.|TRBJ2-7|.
TGTGCCAGCAGCCAAAAGGGGGGGACAAGCTCCTACGAGCAGTACTTC
CASSQKGGTSSYEQYF
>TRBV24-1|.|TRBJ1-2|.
TGTGCCACCAGTGATCGGTCTGGCTATGGCTACACCTTC
CATSDRSGYGYTF
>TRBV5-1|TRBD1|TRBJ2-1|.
TGCGCCAGCAGCCCGGGACAGGGGCCCTACAATGAGCAGTTCTTC
CASSPGQGPYNEQFF
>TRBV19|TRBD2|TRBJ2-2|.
TGTGCCAGTAGTGCCCCGAGCGGGGGGAACACCGGGGAGCTGTTTTTT
CASSAPSGGNTGELFF
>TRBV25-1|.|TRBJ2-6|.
TGTGCCAGCAGTGCTCAGGACTCTGGGGCCAACGTCCTGACTTTC
CASSAQDSGANVLTF
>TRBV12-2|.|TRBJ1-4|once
TGTGCAAGTCGCTTATTCAGGGACAGGGAAGTCAATGAAAAACTGTTTTTT
CASRLFRDREVNEKLFF
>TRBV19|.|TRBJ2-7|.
TGTGCCAGTAGCACCGGTACTACGAAGCAGTACTTC
CASSTGTTKQYF
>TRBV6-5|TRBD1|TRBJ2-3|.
TGTGCCAGCAGTCCACGACAGGGTTGGACAGATACGCAGTATTTT
CASSPRQGWTDTQYF
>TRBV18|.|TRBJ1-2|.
TGTGCCAGCTCACCCCAACAGGGAGTTAACTATGGCTACACCTTC
CASSPQQGVNYGYTF
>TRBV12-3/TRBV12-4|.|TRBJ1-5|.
TGTGCCAGCAGTTTTCGAGGTAATCAGCCCCAGCATTTT
CASSFRGNQPQHF
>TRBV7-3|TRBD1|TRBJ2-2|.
TGTGCCAGCAGCCTCTGGACAGGGGACACCGGGGAGCTGTTTTTT
CASSLWTGDTGELFF
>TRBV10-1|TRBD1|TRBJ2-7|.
TGCGCCAGCAGTCCCATCCTTCCGGGACAGGCCTACGAGCAGTACTTC
CASSPILPGQAYEQYF
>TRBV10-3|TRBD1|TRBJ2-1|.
TGTGCCTCCAGGGGGCATGGGGACGATGAGCAGTTCTTC
CASRGHGDDEQFF
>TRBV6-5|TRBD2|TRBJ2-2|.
TGTGCCAGCCGGACCCCGGGAGGGTACACCGGGGAGCTGTTTTTT
CASRTPGGYTGELFF
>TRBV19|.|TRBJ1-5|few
TGTGCCAGTAGCCCGGATCTAACAGGGTGGCAGCCCCAGCATTTT
CASSPDLTGWQPQHF
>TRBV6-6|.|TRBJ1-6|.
TGTGCCAGCAGCGCCAGTTATAATTCACCCCTCCACTTT
CASSASYNSPLHF
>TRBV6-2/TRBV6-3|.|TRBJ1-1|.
TGTGCCAGCAGTAACCACAGGAGAATGAACACTGAAGCTTTCTTT
CASSNHRRMNTEAFF
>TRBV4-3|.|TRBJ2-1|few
TGCGCCAGCAGCCAAGATGGGCTTACCCTACAGTTCTTC
CASSQDGLTLQFF
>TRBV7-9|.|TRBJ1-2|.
TGTGCCAGCAGCTTAGAGGGCACCTGGACAGACTATGGCTACACCTTC
CASSLEGTWTDYGYTF
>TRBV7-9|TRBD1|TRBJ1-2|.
TGTGCCAGCAGCCCCGGGACAGGGAGCTATGGCTACACCTTC
CASSPGTGSYGYTF
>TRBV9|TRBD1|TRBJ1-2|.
TGTGCCAGCAGCGTAGATGGGGAAGGGGGCGACTATGGCTACACCTTC
CASSVDGEGGDYGYTF
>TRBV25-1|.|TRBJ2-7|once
TGTGCCAGTTCTAGTTTCAGCTCCTACGAGCAGTACTTC
CASSSFSSYEQYF
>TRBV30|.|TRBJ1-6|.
TGTGCCTGGAGTGTACCACAGGCCAGACCCTCACCCCTCCACTTT
CAWSVPQARPSPLHF
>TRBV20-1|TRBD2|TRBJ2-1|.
TGCAGTGCTGGACTAGCGGGGAAGCAGTTCTTC
CSAGLAGKQFF
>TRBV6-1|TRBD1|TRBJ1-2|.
TGTGCCAGCAGTGAAGGACAGGGGTCACATGGCTACACCTTC
CASSEGQGSHGYTF